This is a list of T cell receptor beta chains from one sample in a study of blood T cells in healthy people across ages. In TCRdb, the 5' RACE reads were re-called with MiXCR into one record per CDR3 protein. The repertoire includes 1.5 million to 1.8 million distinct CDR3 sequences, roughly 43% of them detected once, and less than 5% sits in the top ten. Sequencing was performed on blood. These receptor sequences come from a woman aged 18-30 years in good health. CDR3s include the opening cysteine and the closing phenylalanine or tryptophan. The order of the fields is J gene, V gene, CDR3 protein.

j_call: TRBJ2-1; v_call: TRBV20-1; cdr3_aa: CRGGTVNEQFF
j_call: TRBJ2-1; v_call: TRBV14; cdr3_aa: CASSQDSLAGWSYNEQFF
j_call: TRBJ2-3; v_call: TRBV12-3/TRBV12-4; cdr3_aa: CATRDSSTDAQYF
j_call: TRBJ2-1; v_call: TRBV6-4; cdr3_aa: CASSETSSTYNEQFF
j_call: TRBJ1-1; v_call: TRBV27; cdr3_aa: CASRMRTGYTSEAFF
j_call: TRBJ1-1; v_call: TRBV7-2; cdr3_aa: CASKPPGTGNTEAFF
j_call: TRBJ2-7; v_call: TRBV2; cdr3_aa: CASSQQGQRYEQYF
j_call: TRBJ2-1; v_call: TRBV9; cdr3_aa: CASSVDGIGESNEQFF
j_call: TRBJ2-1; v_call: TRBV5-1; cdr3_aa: CASSSDFFNEQFF
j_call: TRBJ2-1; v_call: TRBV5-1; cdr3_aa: CASSLVMANYNEQFF
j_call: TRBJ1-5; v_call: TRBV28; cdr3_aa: CASSYTGARNQPQHF
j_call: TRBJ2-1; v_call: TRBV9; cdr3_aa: CASSLLAGGYYNEQFF
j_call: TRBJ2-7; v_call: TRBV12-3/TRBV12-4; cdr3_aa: CASSSPGQASYEQYF
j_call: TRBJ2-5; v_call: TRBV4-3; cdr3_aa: CASSQGTGFGTQYF
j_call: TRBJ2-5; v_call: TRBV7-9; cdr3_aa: CASKKASGAYNEQYF
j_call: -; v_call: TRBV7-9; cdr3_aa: CASSLGAHEQYF
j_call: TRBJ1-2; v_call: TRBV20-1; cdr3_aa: CSARDLPTGSEDGYTF